This T cell receptor (beta chain) is from a study of shared clonotypes between healthy human individuals. Study information: For every donor, three CD4 naive, three CD4 memory, two CD8 naive and one CD8 memory plates were used. The study, taken as a whole, reports: The study sampled only blood, and tissue repertoires likely differ.

Concerning this clone: Its antigen is not identified. In the same sample, other DNA sequences code for this CDR3.

Method: immunoSEQ multiplex PCR; TCRdb's copy keeps in-frame clones and lacks some. This sample yields approximately 1.4 million clones, of which 95% to 99% are seen a single time; 0.4% to 0.55% belongs to the top ten. Looked up from germline, CDR1 is DFQATT and CDR2 is SNEGSKA (reference sequence). The V and J ends lost 5 bases and 3 bases respectively, with 4 bases between them. The CDR3 has 10 amino acids. This sequence originates from a man aged 25 to 40 in good health. The chain employs TRBV20-1 and TRBJ2-5; D gene uncertain. Material: naive CD4+ T cells sorted from blood. The subset is: CD45RA+ positively selected. Here the CDR3 DNA reads TGCAGTGCTCTCAAAGAGACCCAGTACTTC. This sequence encodes CSALKETQYF.